This TCR beta chain was captured by sequencing in a study of T cells expressing NK-cell markers. Background on the study: TCR beta repertoires came from sorted CD3+CD56+NKG2C+, CD3+CD56+NKG2C- and CD3+CD56-NKG2C+ T cells. Serological testing identified seven of the eight sequenced donors as HCMV-seropositive and one as seronegative. Regarding the study as a whole: Of CD8+ T cells, about 1.0-8% belonged to dominant NKG2C+ clonotypes in roughly 6 donors.

No DNA is given; TCRdb re-called the 5' RACE reads and lists each CDR3 protein once. The sample yields about 390,000 distinct CDR3 sequences, of which the top ten take up over 8.5%. Note on this clonotype: Its antigen is still unknown.

This CDR3 has 16 amino acids. V is TRBV12-3 or TRBV12-4 and J is TRBJ1-4; TCRdb's D call of TRBD1 is untestable without DNA. The sample comprised blood T cells: a sorted CD56 or NKG2C T cell subset, CD4+ or CD8+ T cells, or bulk PBMC T cells (not recorded which). The clonotype originates from a woman between 45 and 65 years old in good health. CDR3 residues: CASSLPLYRNRAKLFF.